This TCR beta chain was sequenced for a study of type 1 and type 2 diabetes patients. Study-level background: Donors were type 1 diabetes, type 2 diabetes, or nondiabetic controls. Broader study findings: Both CD4+ and CD8+ type 2 diabetes repertoires showed significantly higher diversity than type 1. Some HECs seen only in T1D might also appear in more T2D or control samples. Age and gender were not matched between study groups.

Genomic DNA was the PCR template. Amplification of the beta chain CDR3 used 30 forward and 13 reverse multiplex primers. TCRdb re-derived calls from the multiplex PCR reads in MiXCR, one entry per CDR3 protein. The sample lists 250,000 to 300,000 distinct CDR3 sequences; more than 45% were seen once. The CDR3 is 14 amino acids. V lost 3 bases and J 1 base, leaving 9 bases between the germline ends. Germline CDR1 and CDR2: ENHRY and SYGVKD. This clonotype was seen repeatedly, ten times or more. What it recognizes is unknown. The chain recombines TRBV10-3 with TRBJ1-2; no firm D call. Sequenced material: peripheral blood mononuclear cells (PBMCs). This receptor was identified in a man younger than 35 with type 2 diabetes. CDR3 amino acids: CAISDELNNYGYTF. CDR3 coding DNA: TGTGCCATCAGTGACGAACTGAATAACTATGGCTACACCTTC.